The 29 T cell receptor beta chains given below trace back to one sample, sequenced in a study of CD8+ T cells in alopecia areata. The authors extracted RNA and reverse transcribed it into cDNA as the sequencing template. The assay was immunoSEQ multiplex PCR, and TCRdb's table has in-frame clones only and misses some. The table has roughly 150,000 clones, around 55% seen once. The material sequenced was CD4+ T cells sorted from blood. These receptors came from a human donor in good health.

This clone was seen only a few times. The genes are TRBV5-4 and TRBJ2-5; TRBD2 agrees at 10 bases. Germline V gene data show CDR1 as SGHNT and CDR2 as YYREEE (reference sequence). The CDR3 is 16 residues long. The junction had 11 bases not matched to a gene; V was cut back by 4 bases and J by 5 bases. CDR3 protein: CASSRRTSGKGETQYF. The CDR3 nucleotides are TGTGCCAGCAGCCGCCGTACTAGCGGGAAGGGGGAGACCCAGTACTTC.

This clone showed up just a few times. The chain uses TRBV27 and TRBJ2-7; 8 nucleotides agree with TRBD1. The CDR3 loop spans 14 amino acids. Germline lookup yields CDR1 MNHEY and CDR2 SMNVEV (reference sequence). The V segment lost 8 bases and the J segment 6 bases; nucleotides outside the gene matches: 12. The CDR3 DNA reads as TGTGCCAGCTCCATCCTCGGACAGGGCAGCGAGCAGTACTTC. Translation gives CASSILGQGSEQYF.

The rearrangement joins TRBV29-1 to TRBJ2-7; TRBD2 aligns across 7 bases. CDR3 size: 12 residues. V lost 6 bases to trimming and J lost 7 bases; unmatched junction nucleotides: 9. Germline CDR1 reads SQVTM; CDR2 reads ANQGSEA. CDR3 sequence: CSVSTGTMEQYF. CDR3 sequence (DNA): TGCAGCGTGAGTACCGGGACTATGGAGCAGTACTTC.

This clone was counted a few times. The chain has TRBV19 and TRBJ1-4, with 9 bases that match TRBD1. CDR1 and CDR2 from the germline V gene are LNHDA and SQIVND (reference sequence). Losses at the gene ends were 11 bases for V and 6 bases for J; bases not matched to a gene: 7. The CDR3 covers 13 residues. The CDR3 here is CAAGDRVDEKLFF. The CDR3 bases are TGTGCCGCCGGGGACAGGGTGGATGAAAAACTGTTTTTT.

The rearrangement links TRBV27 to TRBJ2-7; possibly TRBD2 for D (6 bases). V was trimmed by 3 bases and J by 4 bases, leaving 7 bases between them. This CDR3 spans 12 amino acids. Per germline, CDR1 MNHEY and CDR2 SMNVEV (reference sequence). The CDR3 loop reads CASSFRGYEQYF. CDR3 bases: TGTGCCAGCAGTTTTCGGGGGTACGAGCAGTACTTC.

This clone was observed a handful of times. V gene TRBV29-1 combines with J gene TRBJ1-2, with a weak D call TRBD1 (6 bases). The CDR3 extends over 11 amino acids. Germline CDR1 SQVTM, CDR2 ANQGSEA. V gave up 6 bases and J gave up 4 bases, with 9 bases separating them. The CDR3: CSVDSTYGYTF. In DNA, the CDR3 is TGCAGCGTGGACAGCACCTATGGCTACACCTTC.

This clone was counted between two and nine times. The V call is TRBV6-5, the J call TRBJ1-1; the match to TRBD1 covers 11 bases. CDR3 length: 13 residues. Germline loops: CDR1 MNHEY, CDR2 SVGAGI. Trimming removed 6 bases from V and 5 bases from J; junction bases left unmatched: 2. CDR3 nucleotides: TGTGCCAGCAGATGGGACAGGGGGACTGAAGCTTTCTTT. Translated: CASRWDRGTEAFF.

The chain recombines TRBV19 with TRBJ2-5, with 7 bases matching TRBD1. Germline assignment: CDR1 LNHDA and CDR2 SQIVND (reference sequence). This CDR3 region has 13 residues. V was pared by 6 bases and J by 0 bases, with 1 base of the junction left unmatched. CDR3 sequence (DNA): TGTGCCAGTAGGGGACAGTACCAAGAGACCCAGTACTTC. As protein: CASRGQYQETQYF.

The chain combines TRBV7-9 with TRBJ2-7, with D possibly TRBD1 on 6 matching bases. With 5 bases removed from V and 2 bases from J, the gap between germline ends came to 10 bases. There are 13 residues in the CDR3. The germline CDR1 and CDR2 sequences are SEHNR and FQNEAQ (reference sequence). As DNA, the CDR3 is TGTGCCAGCAGCCCCGACAGGCCCTACGAGCAGTACTTC. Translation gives CASSPDRPYEQYF.

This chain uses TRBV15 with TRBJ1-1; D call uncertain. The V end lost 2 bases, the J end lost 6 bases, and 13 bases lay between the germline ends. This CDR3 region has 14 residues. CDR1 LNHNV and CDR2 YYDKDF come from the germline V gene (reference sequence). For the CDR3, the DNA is TGTGCCACCAGCAGAAATCTGGGTTTTTCTGAAGCTTTCTTT. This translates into CATSRNLGFSEAFF.

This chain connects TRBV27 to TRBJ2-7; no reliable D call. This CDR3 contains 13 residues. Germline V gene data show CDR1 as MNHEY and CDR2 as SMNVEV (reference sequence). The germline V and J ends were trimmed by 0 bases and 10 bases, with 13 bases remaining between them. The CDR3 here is CASSLSWPGEQYF. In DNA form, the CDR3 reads TGTGCCAGCAGTTTATCGTGGCCAGGTGAACAGTACTTC.

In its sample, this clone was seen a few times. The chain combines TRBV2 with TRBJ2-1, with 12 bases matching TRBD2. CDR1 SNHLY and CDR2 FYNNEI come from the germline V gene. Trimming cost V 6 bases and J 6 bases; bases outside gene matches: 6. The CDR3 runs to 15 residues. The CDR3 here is CASSATSGRANEQFF. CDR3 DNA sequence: TGTGCCAGCAGCGCGACTAGCGGGAGAGCCAATGAGCAGTTCTTC.

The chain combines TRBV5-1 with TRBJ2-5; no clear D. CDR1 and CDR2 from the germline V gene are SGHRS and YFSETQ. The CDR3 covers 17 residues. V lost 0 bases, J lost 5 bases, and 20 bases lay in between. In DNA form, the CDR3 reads TGCGCCAGCAGCTTGGGCCTCTCCCCCAGGACGTTGGAGACCCAGTACTTC. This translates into CASSLGLSPRTLETQYF.

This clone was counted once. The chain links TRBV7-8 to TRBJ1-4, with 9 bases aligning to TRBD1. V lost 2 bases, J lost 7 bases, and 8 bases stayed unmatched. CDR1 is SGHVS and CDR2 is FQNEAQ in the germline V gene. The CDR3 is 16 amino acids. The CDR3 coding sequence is TGTGCCAGCAGCTTAAAGCTGGACAGGGGAGCTGAAAAACTGTTTTTT. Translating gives CASSLKLDRGAEKLFF.

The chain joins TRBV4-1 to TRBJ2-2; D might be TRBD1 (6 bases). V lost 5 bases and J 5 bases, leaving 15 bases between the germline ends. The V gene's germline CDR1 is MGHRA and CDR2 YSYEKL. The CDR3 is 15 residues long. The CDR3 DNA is TGCGCCAGCAGCTCCAAAGCAGGGGAGACCGGGGAGCTGTTTTTT. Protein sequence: CASSSKAGETGELFF.

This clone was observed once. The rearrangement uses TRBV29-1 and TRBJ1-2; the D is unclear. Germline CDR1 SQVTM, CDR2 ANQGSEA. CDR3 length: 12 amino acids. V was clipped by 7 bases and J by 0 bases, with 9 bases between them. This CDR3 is CSGLRTNYGYTF. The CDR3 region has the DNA TGCAGCGGTCTCAGAACTAACTATGGCTACACCTTC.

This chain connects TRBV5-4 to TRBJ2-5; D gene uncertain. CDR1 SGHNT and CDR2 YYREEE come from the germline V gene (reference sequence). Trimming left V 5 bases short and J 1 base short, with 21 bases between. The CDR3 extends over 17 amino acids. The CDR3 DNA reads TGTGCCAGCAGTATCGATCCCTTTCCGTCGTCCCAAGAGACCCAGTACTTC. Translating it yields CASSIDPFPSSQETQYF.

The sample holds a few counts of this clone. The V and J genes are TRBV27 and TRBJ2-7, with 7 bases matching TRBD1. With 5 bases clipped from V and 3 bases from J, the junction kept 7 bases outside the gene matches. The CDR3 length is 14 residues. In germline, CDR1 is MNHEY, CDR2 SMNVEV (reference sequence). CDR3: CASSPRDRIYEQYF. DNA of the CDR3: TGTGCCAGCAGTCCCCGGGACAGAATCTACGAGCAGTACTTC.

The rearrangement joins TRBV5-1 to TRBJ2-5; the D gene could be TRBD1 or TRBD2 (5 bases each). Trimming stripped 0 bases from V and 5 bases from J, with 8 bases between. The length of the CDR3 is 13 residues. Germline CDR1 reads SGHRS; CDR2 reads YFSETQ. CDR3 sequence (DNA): TGCGCCAGCAGCTTGGGGTGGGACGAGACCCAGTACTTC. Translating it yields CASSLGWDETQYF.

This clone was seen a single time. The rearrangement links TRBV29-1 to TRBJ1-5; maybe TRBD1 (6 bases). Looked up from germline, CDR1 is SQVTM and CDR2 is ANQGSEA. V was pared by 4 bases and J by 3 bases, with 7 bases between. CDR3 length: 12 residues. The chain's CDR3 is CSVAGANQPQHF. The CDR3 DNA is TGCAGCGTTGCAGGGGCCAATCAGCCCCAGCATTTT.

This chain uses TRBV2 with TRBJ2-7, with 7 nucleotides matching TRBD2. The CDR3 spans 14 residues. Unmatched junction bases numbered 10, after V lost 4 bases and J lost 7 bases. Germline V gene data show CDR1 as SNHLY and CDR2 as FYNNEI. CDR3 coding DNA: TGTGCCAGCAGTGTTAAGCGGGATATGGGTGAGCAGTACTTC. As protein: CASSVKRDMGEQYF.

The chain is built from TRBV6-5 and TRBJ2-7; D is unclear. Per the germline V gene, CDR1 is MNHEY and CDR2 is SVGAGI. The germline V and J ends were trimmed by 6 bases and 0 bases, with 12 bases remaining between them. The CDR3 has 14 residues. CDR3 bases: TGTGCCAGCAGCTACAGCAGACTCTCCTACGAGCAGTACTTC. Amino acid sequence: CASSYSRLSYEQYF.

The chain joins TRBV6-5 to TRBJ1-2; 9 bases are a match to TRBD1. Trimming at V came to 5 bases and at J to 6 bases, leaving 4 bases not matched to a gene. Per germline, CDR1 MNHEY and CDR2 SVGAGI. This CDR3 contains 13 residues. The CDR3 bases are TGTGCCAGCAGTGGGACAGGGACCCATGGCTACACCTTC. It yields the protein CASSGTGTHGYTF.

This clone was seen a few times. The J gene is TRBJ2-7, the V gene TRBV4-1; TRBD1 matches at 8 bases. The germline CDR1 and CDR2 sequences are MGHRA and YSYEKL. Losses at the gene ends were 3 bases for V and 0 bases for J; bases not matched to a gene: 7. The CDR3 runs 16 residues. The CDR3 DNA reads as TGCGCCAGCAGCCAGGGCGACAGGGGATTCTCCTACGAGCAGTACTTC. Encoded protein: CASSQGDRGFSYEQYF.

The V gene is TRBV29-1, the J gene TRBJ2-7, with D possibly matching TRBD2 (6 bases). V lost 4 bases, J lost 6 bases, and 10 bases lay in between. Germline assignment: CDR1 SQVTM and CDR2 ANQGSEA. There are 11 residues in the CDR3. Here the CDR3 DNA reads TGCAGCGTTGTCGGGGGATTCGAGCAGTACTTC. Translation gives CSVVGGFEQYF.

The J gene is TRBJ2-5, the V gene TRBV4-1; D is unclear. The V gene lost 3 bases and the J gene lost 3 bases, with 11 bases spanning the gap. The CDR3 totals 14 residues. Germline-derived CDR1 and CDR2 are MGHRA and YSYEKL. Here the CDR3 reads CASSQGIREETQYF. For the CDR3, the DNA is TGCGCCAGCAGCCAGGGGATTAGGGAAGAGACCCAGTACTTC.

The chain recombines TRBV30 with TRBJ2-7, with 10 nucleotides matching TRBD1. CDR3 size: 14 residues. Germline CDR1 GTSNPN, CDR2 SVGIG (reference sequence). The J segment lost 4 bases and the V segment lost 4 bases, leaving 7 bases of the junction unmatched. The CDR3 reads CAWTWTGGAYEQYF. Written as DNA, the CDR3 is TGTGCCTGGACCTGGACAGGGGGAGCATACGAGCAGTACTTC.

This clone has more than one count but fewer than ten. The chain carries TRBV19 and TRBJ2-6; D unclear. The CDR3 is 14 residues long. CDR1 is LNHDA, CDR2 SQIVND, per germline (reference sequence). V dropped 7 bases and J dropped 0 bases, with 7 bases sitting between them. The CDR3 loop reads CASTTYSGANVLTF. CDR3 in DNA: TGTGCCAGTACTACGTACTCTGGGGCCAACGTCCTGACTTTC. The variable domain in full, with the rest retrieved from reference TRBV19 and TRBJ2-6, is DGGITQSPKYLFRKEGQNVTLSCEQNLNHDAMYWYRQDPGQGLRLIYYSQIVNDFQKGDIAEGYSVSREKKESFPLTVTSAQKNPTAFYLCASTTYSGANVLTFGAGSRLTVL.

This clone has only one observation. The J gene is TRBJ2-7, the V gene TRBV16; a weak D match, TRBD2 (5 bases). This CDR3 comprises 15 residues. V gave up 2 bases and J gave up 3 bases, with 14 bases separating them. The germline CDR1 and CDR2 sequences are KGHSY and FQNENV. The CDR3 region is CASSQARVGSYEQYF. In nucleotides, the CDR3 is TGTGCCAGCAGCCAAGCGAGGGTGGGAAGCTACGAGCAGTACTTC.